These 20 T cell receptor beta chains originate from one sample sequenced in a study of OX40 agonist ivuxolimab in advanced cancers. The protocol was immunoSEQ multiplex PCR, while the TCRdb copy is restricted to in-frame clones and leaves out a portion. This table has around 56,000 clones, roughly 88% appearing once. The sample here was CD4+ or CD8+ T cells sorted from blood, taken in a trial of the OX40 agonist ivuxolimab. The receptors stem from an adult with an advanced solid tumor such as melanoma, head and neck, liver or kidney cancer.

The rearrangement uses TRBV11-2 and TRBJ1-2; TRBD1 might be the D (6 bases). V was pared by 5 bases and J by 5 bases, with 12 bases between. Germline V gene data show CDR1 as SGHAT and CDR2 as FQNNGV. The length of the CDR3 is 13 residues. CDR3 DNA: TGTGCCAGCAGCATGGGACACAGATATGGCTACACCTTC. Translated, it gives CASSMGHRYGYTF.

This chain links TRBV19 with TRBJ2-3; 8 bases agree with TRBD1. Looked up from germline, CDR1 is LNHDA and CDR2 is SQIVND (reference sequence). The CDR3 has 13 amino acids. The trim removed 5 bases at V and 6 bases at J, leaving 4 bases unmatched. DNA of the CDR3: TGTGCCAGTAGTCCGGACAGGGCCGATACGCAGTATTTT. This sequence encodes CASSPDRADTQYF.

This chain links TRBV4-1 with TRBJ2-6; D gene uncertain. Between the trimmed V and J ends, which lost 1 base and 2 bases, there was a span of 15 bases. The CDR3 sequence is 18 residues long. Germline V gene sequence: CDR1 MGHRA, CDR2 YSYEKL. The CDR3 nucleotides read TGCGCCAGCAGCCAAGTCCCTCTGACGGTGGCTGGGGCCAACGTCCTGACTTTC. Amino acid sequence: CASSQVPLTVAGANVLTF.

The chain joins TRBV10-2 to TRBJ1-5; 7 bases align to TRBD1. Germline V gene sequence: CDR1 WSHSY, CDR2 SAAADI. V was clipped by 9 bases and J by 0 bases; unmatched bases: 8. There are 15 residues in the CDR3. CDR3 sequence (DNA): TGCGCCAGAAGGACAGGTAGATATAGCAATCAGCCCCAGCATTTT. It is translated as CARRTGRYSNQPQHF.

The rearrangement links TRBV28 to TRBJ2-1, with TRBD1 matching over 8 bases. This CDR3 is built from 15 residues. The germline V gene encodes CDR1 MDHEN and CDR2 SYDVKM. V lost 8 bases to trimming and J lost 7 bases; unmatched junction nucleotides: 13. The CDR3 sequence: CASGPQGALRNEQFF. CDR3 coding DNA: TGTGCCAGCGGACCCCAGGGGGCTTTAAGGAATGAGCAGTTCTTC.

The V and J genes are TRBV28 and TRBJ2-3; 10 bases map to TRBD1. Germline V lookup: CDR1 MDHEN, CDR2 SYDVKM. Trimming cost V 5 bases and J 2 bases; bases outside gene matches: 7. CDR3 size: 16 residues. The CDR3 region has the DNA TGTGCCAGCAGTCCCGGACAGGGGGGTTTCACAGATACGCAGTATTTT. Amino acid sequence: CASSPGQGGFTDTQYF.

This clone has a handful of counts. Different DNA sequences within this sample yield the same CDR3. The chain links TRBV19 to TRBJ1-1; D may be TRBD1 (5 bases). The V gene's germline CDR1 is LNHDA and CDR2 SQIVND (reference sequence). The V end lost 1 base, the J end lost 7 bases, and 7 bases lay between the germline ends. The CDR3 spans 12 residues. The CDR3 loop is CASSIGRGEAFF. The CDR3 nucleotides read TGTGCCAGTAGTATAGGGAGGGGTGAAGCTTTCTTT.

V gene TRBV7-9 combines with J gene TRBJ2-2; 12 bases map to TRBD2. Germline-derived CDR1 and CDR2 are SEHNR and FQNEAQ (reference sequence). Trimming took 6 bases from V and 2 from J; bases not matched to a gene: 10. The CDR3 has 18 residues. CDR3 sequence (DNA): TGTGCCAGCAGTCCGACTAGCGGGGGCCCTGATAACACCGGGGAGCTGTTTTTT. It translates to CASSPTSGGPDNTGELFF.

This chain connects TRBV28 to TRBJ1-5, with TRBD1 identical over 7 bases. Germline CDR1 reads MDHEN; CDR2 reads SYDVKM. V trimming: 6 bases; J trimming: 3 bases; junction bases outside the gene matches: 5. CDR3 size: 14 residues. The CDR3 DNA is TGTGCCAGCAGCCCGGGACAGTTCAATCAGCCCCAGCATTTT. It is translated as CASSPGQFNQPQHF.

The CDR3 DNA is TGTGCCAGCAGCCTTACGGGGGCAAATGAAAAACTGTTTTTT. Residues: CASSLTGANEKLFF. The chain recombines TRBV7-9 with TRBJ1-4; a possible D gene is TRBD1 (6 bases). V lost 5 bases, J lost 5 bases, and 12 bases lay in between. CDR1 SEHNR and CDR2 FQNEAQ come from the germline V gene (reference sequence). This CDR3 is 14 amino acids long.

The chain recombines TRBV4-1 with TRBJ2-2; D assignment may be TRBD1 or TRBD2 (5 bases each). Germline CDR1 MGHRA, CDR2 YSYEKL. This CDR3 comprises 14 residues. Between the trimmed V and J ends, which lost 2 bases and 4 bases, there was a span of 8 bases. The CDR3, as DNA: TGCGCCAGCAGCCAATCGGGGACCACCGGGGAGCTGTTTTTT. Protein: CASSQSGTTGELFF.

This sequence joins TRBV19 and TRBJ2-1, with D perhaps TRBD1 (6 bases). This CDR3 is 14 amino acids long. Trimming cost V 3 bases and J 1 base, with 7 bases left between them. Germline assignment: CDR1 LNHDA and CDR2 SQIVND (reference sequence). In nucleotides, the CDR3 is TGTGCCAGTAGTATCAGGGGTTCCTACAATGAGCAGTTCTTC. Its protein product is CASSIRGSYNEQFF.

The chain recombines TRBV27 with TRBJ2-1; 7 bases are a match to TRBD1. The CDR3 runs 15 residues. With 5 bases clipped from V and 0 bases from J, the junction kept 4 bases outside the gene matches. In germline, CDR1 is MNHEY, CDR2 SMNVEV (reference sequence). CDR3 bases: TGTGCCAGCAGTCTCCGGGACAGCTCCTACAATGAGCAGTTCTTC. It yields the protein CASSLRDSSYNEQFF.

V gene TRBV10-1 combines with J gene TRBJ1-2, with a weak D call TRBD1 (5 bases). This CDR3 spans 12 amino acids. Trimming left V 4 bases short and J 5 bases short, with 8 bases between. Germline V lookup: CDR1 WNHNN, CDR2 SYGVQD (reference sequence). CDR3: CASSGGEYGYTF. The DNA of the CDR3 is TGCGCCAGCAGTGGGGGGGAGTATGGCTACACCTTC.

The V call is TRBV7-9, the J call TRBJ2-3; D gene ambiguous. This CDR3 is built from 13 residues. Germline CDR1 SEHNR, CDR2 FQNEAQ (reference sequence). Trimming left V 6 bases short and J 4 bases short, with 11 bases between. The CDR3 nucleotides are TGTGCCAGCAGTCACGCTAGGGCAGATACGCAGTATTTT. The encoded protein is CASSHARADTQYF.

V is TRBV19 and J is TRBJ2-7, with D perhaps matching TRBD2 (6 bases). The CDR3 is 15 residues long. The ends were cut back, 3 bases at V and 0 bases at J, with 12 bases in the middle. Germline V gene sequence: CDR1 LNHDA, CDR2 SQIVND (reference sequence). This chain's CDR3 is CASSIGTGSSYEQYF. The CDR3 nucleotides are TGTGCCAGTAGTATCGGGACTGGAAGCTCCTACGAGCAGTACTTC.

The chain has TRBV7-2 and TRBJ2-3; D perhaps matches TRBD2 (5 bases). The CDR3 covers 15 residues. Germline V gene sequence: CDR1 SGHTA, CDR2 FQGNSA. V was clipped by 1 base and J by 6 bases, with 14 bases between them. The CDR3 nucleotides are TGTGCCAGCAGCTTAGGCGGTCCCCCGGGGGATACGCAGTATTTT. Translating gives CASSLGGPPGDTQYF.

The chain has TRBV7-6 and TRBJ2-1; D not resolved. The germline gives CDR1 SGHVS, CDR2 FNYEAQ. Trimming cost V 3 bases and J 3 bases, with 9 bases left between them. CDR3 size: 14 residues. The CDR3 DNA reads TGTGCCAGCAGCTTCTGGCCGGGCTACAATGAGCAGTTCTTC. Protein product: CASSFWPGYNEQFF.

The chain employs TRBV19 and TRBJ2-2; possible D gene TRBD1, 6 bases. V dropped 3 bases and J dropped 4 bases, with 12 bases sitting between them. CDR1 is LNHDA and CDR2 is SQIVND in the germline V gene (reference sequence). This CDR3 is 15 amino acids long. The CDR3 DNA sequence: TGTGCCAGTAGTATTGGGGGCAGCACCACCGGGGAGCTGTTTTTT. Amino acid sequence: CASSIGGSTTGELFF.

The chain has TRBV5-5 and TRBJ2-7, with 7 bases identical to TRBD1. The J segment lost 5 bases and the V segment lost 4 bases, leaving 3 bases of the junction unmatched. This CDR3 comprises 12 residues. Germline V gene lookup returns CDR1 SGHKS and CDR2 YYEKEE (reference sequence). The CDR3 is CASSVTGDEQYV. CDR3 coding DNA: TGTGCCAGCAGCGTTACAGGGGACGAGCAGTACGTC.